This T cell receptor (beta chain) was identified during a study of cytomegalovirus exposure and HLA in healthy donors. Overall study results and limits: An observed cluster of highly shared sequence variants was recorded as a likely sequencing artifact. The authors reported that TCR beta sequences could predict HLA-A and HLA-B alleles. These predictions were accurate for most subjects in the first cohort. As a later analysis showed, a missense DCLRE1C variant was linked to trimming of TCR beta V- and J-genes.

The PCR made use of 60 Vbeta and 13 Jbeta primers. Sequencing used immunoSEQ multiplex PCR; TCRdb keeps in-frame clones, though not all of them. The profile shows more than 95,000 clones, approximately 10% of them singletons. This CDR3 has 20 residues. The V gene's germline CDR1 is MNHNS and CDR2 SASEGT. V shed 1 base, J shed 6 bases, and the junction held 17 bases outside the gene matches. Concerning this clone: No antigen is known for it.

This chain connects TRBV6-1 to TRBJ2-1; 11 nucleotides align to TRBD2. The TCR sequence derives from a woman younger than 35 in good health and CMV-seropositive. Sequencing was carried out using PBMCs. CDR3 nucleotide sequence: TGTGCCAGCAGTGAAGGAGAATTTCTATTAGGGACTAGCGGATTCAATGAGCAGTTCTTC. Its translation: CASSEGEFLLGTSGFNEQFF.